These 27 T cell receptor beta chains share one sample of origin, sequenced in a study of CXCR3-negative and CXCR3-positive naive CD8 T cells. Study outcomes and limitations: Compared with CXCR3-negative naive cells, CXCR3-positive naive cells showed more hydrophobic TRB CDR3s.

All TRB cDNA libraries came from 5' RACE performed with UMI labels. TCRdb reprocessed the 5' RACE reads, keeping one entry per CDR3 protein, no DNA. This sample's table reports approximately 100,000 distinct CDR3 sequences. No antigens are known for them. What was sequenced was naive CXCR3+ CD8+ T cells from blood. Indicated subset: CD45RO-CCR7+CD27+CD95- naive CD8+ T cells expressing CXCR3 (TNR3+). These receptors originate from a human donor in good health. Some clones in this sample may be carry-over from other donors' samples.

The gene calls are TRBV28 and TRBJ2-7; as DNA is missing, the TRBD1 call by TCRdb cannot be tested. The V gene's germline CDR1 is MDHEN and CDR2 SYDVKM. The CDR3 runs to 14 residues. CDR3 in amino acids: CASSRPQSLPEQYF.

The V call is TRBV2, the J call TRBJ2-7; the TCRdb call, TRBD1, lacks DNA for checking. CDR3 length: 15 amino acids. The germline V gene has CDR1 SNHLY and CDR2 FYNNEI. The CDR3 sequence is CASSEMQGASYEQYF.

This chain joins TRBV13 and TRBJ2-3. Germline values: CDR1 PRHDT, CDR2 FYEKMQ (reference sequence). This CDR3 has 13 residues. The CDR3 spells CASSLYTTDTQYF.

The gene calls are TRBV12-3 or TRBV12-4 and TRBJ2-3; absent DNA, TCRdb's TRBD1 call cannot be checked. The CDR3 runs to 16 residues. CDR3 loop: CASSGTRDKYTDTQYF.

V and J are TRBV5-1 and TRBJ2-3; the TCRdb call, TRBD1, lacks DNA for checking. Germline CDR1 reads SGHRS; CDR2 reads YFSETQ. The CDR3 is 17 amino acids. CDR3 sequence reads: CASSFERGRGGTDTQYF.

The V gene is TRBV29-1, the J gene TRBJ2-7; TCRdb outputs TRBD2, but without DNA this stays unchecked. Germline CDR1 reads SQVTM; CDR2 reads ANQGSEA. The CDR3 consists of 16 residues. CDR3 sequence: CSVEGETWLFPYEQYF.

The genes are TRBV20-1 and TRBJ2-1; TCRdb outputs TRBD1, but without DNA this stays unchecked. Looked up from germline, CDR1 is DFQATT and CDR2 is SNEGSKA (reference sequence). This CDR3 has 12 residues. CDR3: CSARQGENEQFF.

This chain links TRBV28 with TRBJ2-7; the D gene TCRdb calls, TRBD1, cannot be checked with no DNA. Germline CDR1 reads MDHEN; CDR2 reads SYDVKM. The CDR3 is 15 residues long. This CDR3 reads CASSSGQGRHYEQYF.

This sequence joins TRBV13 and TRBJ2-7; the D call of TRBD1 rests on TCRdb alone, since no DNA is present to check it. Germline V gives CDR1 PRHDT, CDR2 FYEKMQ (reference sequence). The CDR3 loop spans 12 amino acids. The chain's CDR3 is CASSLVPDRQYF. Full variable domain (outside the CDR3, taken from reference TRBV13 and TRBJ2-7): AAGVIQSPRHLIKEKRETATLKCYPIPRHDTVYWYQQGPGQDPQFLISFYEKMQSDKGSIPDRFSAQQFSDYHSELNMSSLELGDSALYFCASSLVPDRQYFGPGTRLTVT.

The chain combines TRBV12-3 or TRBV12-4 with TRBJ1-1. CDR3 length equals 15 residues. This CDR3 is CAINGGPVEYGEAFF.

V gene TRBV6-5 combines with J gene TRBJ1-1. Germline values: CDR1 MNHEY, CDR2 SVGAGI. The CDR3 has 14 amino acids. The CDR3: CASSYNQMNTEAFF.

The V gene is TRBV11-2, the J gene TRBJ2-3. The CDR3 loop spans 13 amino acids. The germline CDR1 and CDR2 sequences are SGHAT and FQNNGV. CDR3 loop: CASSLVLRDTQYF.

The rearrangement joins TRBV9 to TRBJ2-7; TCRdb's D call of TRBD2 is untestable without DNA. Germline V CDR1 and CDR2: SGDLS, YYNGEE. This CDR3 is 15 amino acids long. This CDR3 reads CASSVGLASTYGQYF. The variable domain in full, completed from reference TRBV9 and TRBJ2-7, reads DSGVTQTPKHLITATGQRVTLRCSPRSGDLSVYWYQQSLDQGLQFLIQYYNGEERAKGNILERFSAQQFPDLHSELNLSSLELGDSALYFCASSVGLASTYGQYFGPGTRLTVT.

The V and J genes are TRBV5-1 and TRBJ2-1; TCRdb gives TRBD1 as the D gene, but with no DNA this cannot be confirmed. The CDR3 length is 17 residues. The germline V gene has CDR1 SGHRS and CDR2 YFSETQ. The CDR3 loop is CASRAGTATNPYNEQFF.

V and J are TRBV7-2 and TRBJ1-2; as DNA is missing, the TRBD1 call by TCRdb cannot be tested. Germline CDR1 reads SGHTA; CDR2 reads FQGNSA. This CDR3 comprises 15 residues. The CDR3 sequence: CASSLDKGANYGYTF.

J is TRBJ2-7 and V is TRBV3-1; TCRdb indicates TRBD1, and absent DNA this call remains unverified. CDR1 is LGHDT and CDR2 is YNNKEL in the germline V gene (reference sequence). CDR3 length equals 16 residues. CDR3 amino acids: CASSQGLAGEAYEQYF.

The chain links TRBV2 to TRBJ2-1; with no DNA, the TCRdb D assignment of TRBD2 cannot be verified. CDR3 length equals 12 residues. Germline-derived CDR1 and CDR2 are SNHLY and FYNNEI. CDR3: CASSVATSPITF.

The J gene is TRBJ2-6, the V gene TRBV29-1. The CDR3 extends over 16 amino acids. The germline V gene encodes CDR1 SQVTM and CDR2 ANQGSEA. The CDR3 sequence: CSVEGTEYSGANVLTF.

The gene calls are TRBV7-4 and TRBJ1-3. CDR1 is SGHVT, CDR2 SQSDAQ, per germline. The CDR3 spans 16 residues. CDR3 region: CASSLPNRGCGNTIYF.

The V and J genes are TRBV7-9 and TRBJ2-7; the TCRdb D gene call, TRBD1, has no DNA to confirm it. Per germline, CDR1 SEHNR and CDR2 FQNEAQ (reference sequence). The CDR3 is 15 amino acids. This CDR3 reads CASSPDRGSPYEQYF.

Here the CDR3 reads CASSLSDNYNEQFF. This sequence joins TRBV5-1 and TRBJ2-1. The CDR3 is 14 residues long. From germline, CDR1 is SGHRS and CDR2 YFSETQ.

The rearrangement joins TRBV9 to TRBJ2-2; the D call from TCRdb, TRBD2, cannot be confirmed without DNA. The CDR3 has 15 residues. The germline CDR1 and CDR2 sequences are SGDLS and YYNGEE. The CDR3 is CASSSPVRSSGELFF.

CDR3 loop: CASSPGVTYNEQFF. The chain carries TRBV12-3 or TRBV12-4 and TRBJ2-1; TCRdb proposes TRBD1, but this gene call is untestable without DNA. The CDR3 is 14 residues long.

The chain employs TRBV7-9 and TRBJ2-7; the TCRdb D gene call, TRBD2, has no DNA to confirm it. The CDR3 contains 13 residues. Germline CDR1 is SEHNR and CDR2 is FQNEAQ (reference sequence). CDR3 in amino acids: CASSLDSPGEQYF.

The rearrangement uses TRBV5-1 and TRBJ1-1; TCRdb's D call of TRBD1 is untestable without DNA. This CDR3 is built from 15 residues. Germline-derived CDR1 and CDR2 are SGHRS and YFSETQ. The CDR3 loop is CASSPVRQENTEAFF.

This chain links TRBV3-1 with TRBJ1-2; the D call of TRBD1 rests on TCRdb alone, since no DNA is present to check it. Per germline, CDR1 LGHDT and CDR2 YNNKEL (reference sequence). The length of the CDR3 is 14 residues. This CDR3 is CASSPTGQFYGYTF.

This chain links TRBV5-6 with TRBJ2-1; as DNA is missing, the TRBD2 call by TCRdb cannot be tested. Germline assignment: CDR1 SGHDT and CDR2 YYEEEE. The CDR3 totals 16 residues. CDR3 in amino acids: CASSFQRGVYVDEQFF.